The 2 T cell receptor beta chains presented below share a single source sample, sequenced in a study of blood T cell repertoires in COVID-19. Clones were read by immunoSEQ multiplex PCR, and TCRdb kept only the in-frame ones, dropping some. The table shows roughly 99,000 clones, with about four fifths occurring only once. The sample consisted of peripheral blood. All receptors derive from an elderly woman with active or convalescent COVID-19.

This clone was detected only once. This rearrangement joins TRBV5-1 to TRBJ1-1; D remains unclear. V lost 6 bases and J 4 bases, leaving 13 bases between the germline ends. This CDR3 has 13 amino acids. Germline values: CDR1 SGHRS, CDR2 YFSETQ. The CDR3 region is CASNTDGGTEAFF. CDR3 nucleotides: TGCGCCAGCAACACCGATGGTGGCACTGAAGCTTTCTTT.

The chain links TRBV28 to TRBJ1-5; a weak D match, TRBD1 (5 bases). V lost 6 bases, J lost 3 bases, and 18 bases lay in between. CDR1 MDHEN and CDR2 SYDVKM come from the germline V gene. There are 16 residues in the CDR3. The CDR3 protein is CASSVVGRALNQPQHF. For the CDR3, the DNA is TGTGCCAGCAGCGTGGTTGGCAGGGCTCTCAATCAGCCCCAGCATTTT. The complete variable domain, with remaining parts taken from reference TRBV28 and TRBJ1-5, reads DVKVTQSSRYLVKRTGEKVFLECVQDMDHENMFWYRQDPGLGLRLIYFSYDVKMKEKGDIPEGYSVSREKKERFSLILESASTNQTSMYLCASSVVGRALNQPQHFGDGTRLSIL.